These T cell receptor beta chains were read from a single sample in a study of T-cell reconstitution after alpha-beta-depleted transplantation in children. One entry per CDR3 protein, called by TCRdb with MiXCR from the PCR reads. The data contain fewer than 550,000 distinct CDR3 sequences, around 16% of them singletons. This sample comprised PBMCs, mostly from graft donor cells, obtained 360 days after TCRalphabeta/CD19-depleted stem cell transplant. Receptors originate from a boy under three years old who had a stem cell transplant for Wiskott-Aldrich syndrome, so the T cells may come from the graft donor. Both conserved end residues are part of each CDR3. The D gene is left open where the match is weak. A row's size may be missing; if present it is once, few, many or a size class.

D,V,J,size,CDR3,DNA
TRBD1,TRBV10-3,TRBJ2-5,.,CAISEHRGETQYF,TGTGCCATCAGTGAGCACAGGGGAGAGACCCAGTACTTC
TRBD1,TRBV7-2,TRBJ1-4,few,CASSFRGLDNEKLFF,TGTGCCAGCAGCTTCAGGGGGCTGGATAATGAAAAACTGTTTTTT
.,TRBV5-1,TRBJ1-6,.,CASSQGLYNSPLHF,TGCGCCAGCAGCCAGGGGCTTTATAATTCACCCCTCCACTTT
.,TRBV2,TRBJ1-2,few,CASSESWVFYGYTF,TGTGCCAGCAGTGAAAGTTGGGTTTTCTATGGCTACACCTTC
TRBD2,TRBV7-8,TRBJ2-5,.,CASSLGFAGGQETQYF,TGTGCCAGCAGCTTAGGTTTTGCGGGGGGGCAAGAGACCCAGTACTTC
.,TRBV2,TRBJ1-5,many,CASRLGLSNQPQHF,TGTGCCAGCAGATTGGGCCTAAGCAATCAGCCCCAGCATTTT
.,TRBV5-4,TRBJ2-3,.,CASSLKGRTDTQYF,TGTGCCAGCAGCTTGAAGGGGCGGACAGATACGCAGTATTTT
TRBD2,TRBV2,TRBJ2-1,.,CASRSGGASYNEQFF,TGTGCCAGCCGTAGCGGGGGGGCCTCCTACAATGAGCAGTTCTTC
TRBD1,TRBV2,TRBJ2-2,few,CASKSRTGGNTGELFF,TGTGCCAGCAAATCACGGACAGGGGGTAACACCGGGGAGCTGTTTTTT
.,TRBV6-2/TRBV6-3,TRBJ2-2,.,CASTQRLTGELFF,TGTGCCAGCACCCAAAGGCTAACCGGGGAGCTGTTTTTT
TRBD1,TRBV3-1,TRBJ2-3,few,CASSQTGTGGGTDTQYF,TGTGCCAGCAGCCAAACCGGGACAGGGGGCGGAACAGATACGCAGTATTTT
.,TRBV12-3/TRBV12-4,TRBJ2-7,.,CASSLWDFYEQYF,TGTGCCAGCAGCCTCTGGGACTTTTACGAGCAGTACTTC
.,TRBV7-9,TRBJ2-5,.,CASSSRQVSRETQYF,TGTGCCAGCAGCTCCCGACAGGTTTCGCGAGAGACCCAGTACTTC
TRBD2,TRBV5-1,TRBJ2-3,few,CATSRASGSTDTQYF,TGCGCCACTTCCCGGGCTAGCGGGAGCACAGATACGCAGTATTTT
.,TRBV29-1,TRBJ1-1,many,CSADQGGASTEAFF,TGCAGCGCTGACCAAGGGGGGGCGAGCACTGAAGCTTTCTTT
TRBD2,TRBV9,TRBJ2-1,few,CASSVSGRGGGRALANEQFF,TGTGCCAGCAGCGTAAGCGGCAGGGGTGGCGGGAGGGCGCTCGCCAATGAGCAGTTCTTC
.,TRBV12-3/TRBV12-4,TRBJ2-5,many,CAIGGEIGETQYF,TGTGCCATTGGCGGCGAGATTGGAGAGACCCAGTACTTC
TRBD2,TRBV5-1,TRBJ2-7,few,CASSKLAVSSYEQYF,TGCGCCAGCAGCAAACTAGCGGTTAGCTCCTACGAGCAGTACTTC
TRBD2,TRBV10-3,TRBJ2-5,.,CAISEPPKGREETQYF,TGTGCCATCAGTGAGCCTCCGAAGGGGAGGGAAGAGACCCAGTACTTC
TRBD2,TRBV4-1,TRBJ2-3,few,CASSQERTGGVAGGPNTDTQYF,TGCGCCAGCAGCCAAGAGAGAACAGGCGGAGTAGCGGGGGGTCCAAACACAGATACGCAGTATTTT
.,TRBV29-1,TRBJ2-3,.,CSVDLGALDTQYF,TGCAGCGTTGATCTCGGGGCCCTAGATACGCAGTATTTT
TRBD2,TRBV6-5,TRBJ2-1,.,CASSYSGTSGGNEQFF,TGTGCCAGCAGTTACAGTGGGACTAGCGGGGGCAATGAGCAGTTCTTC
TRBD2,TRBV19,TRBJ2-3,.,CASSNRLAGYTDTQYF,TGTGCCAGTAGTAACAGACTAGCTGGGTACACAGATACGCAGTATTTT
TRBD1,TRBV20-1,TRBJ2-7,.,CSVPTSPPSGGREQYF,TGCAGTGTCCCGACCTCACCCCCATCAGGGGGCAGGGAGCAGTACTTC
TRBD2,TRBV20-1,TRBJ2-1,few,CSALAVGSYNEQFF,TGCAGTGCCCTAGCGGTTGGCTCCTACAATGAGCAGTTCTTC
TRBD2,TRBV24-1,TRBJ2-5,.,CATSDPTGTSRGETQYF,TGTGCCACCAGTGACCCTACCGGGACTAGCCGAGGGGAGACCCAGTACTTC
.,TRBV5-1,TRBJ2-5,.,CASSFQGDQETQYF,TGCGCCAGCAGCTTTCAGGGAGATCAAGAGACCCAGTACTTC
.,TRBV27,TRBJ2-1,.,CASSLRYPARQGYNEQFF,TGTGCCAGCAGTTTGAGGTACCCTGCGCGTCAGGGGTACAATGAGCAGTTCTTC
.,TRBV6-2/TRBV6-3,TRBJ1-5,.,CASSSHGPQHF,TGTGCCAGCAGCTCACACGGACCCCAGCATTTT
TRBD1,TRBV10-2,TRBJ1-6,many,CASRLSTGDHSPLHF,TGCGCCAGCAGATTGAGTACAGGGGACCATTCACCCCTCCACTTT
.,TRBV7-2,TRBJ2-5,many,CASSPQRYQETQYF,TGTGCCAGCAGCCCCCAGCGGTACCAAGAGACCCAGTACTTC
.,TRBV6-5,TRBJ2-5,.,CASSYTRRNETQYF,TGTGCCAGCAGTTACACTCGGAGAAACGAGACCCAGTACTTC
.,TRBV14,TRBJ2-5,few,CASSPGLRGVETQYF,TGTGCCAGCAGCCCGGGACTCCGAGGCGTAGAGACCCAGTACTTC
TRBD2,TRBV29-1,TRBJ2-7,.,CSVEDRTSGYEQYF,TGCAGCGTTGAGGATCGGACTAGTGGATACGAGCAGTACTTC
.,TRBV5-5,TRBJ2-7,few,CASSLAIRDWDF,TGTGCCAGCAGCTTGGCCATCAGGGATTGGGACTTC
TRBD1,TRBV20-1,TRBJ2-5,.,CSVPGQGWYQETQYF,TGCAGTGTCCCGGGACAGGGTTGGTACCAAGAGACCCAGTACTTC
.,TRBV5-6,TRBJ2-3,.,CASSWGQDTQYF,TGTGCCAGCAGCTGGGGGCAAGATACGCAGTATTTT
TRBD2,TRBV20-1,TRBJ2-3,few,CSARVGLAGTDTQYF,TGCAGTGCTAGAGTTGGACTAGCGGGTACAGATACGCAGTATTTT
.,TRBV6-6,TRBJ2-1,.,CASSYASWNEQFF,TGTGCCAGCAGTTACGCTAGCTGGAATGAGCAGTTCTTC
.,TRBV24-1,TRBJ2-2,.,CATRGSLTENTGELFF,TGTGCCACCAGGGGATCTCTGACGGAGAACACCGGGGAGCTGTTTTTT
.,TRBV5-6,TRBJ2-1,few,CASSFSLAYNEQFF,TGTGCCAGCAGCTTTTCCCTAGCCTACAATGAGCAGTTCTTC
TRBD2,TRBV2,TRBJ2-3,.,CASSVAGGTTDTQYF,TGTGCCAGCAGTGTTGCGGGGGGCACCACAGATACGCAGTATTTT
.,TRBV5-1,TRBJ2-7,.,CASSLDGRSPKEYF,TGCGCCAGCAGCTTGGACGGCCGGTCGCCTAAGGAGTACTTC